Following are 22 T cell receptor beta chains from one sample sequenced in a study of T-cell reconstitution after alpha-beta-depleted transplantation in children. During its preparation, the TCRbeta library received unique molecular identifiers. TCRdb called the PCR reads again in MiXCR, with one record for every CDR3 protein. The sample consists of 500,000 to 600,000 distinct CDR3 sequences, approximately 29% of them appearing once. This sample comprised PBMCs from the stem cell graft donor, obtained from the stem cell graft. Receptors were obtained from a human donor who donated a stem cell graft to a child with aplastic anemia.

The chain is built from TRBV4-3 and TRBJ2-7, with 7 nucleotides matching TRBD2. V lost 1 base to trimming and J lost 6 bases; unmatched junction nucleotides: 9. The CDR3 is made up of 15 amino acids. Germline-derived CDR1 and CDR2 are LGHNA and YSLEER. DNA of the CDR3: TGCGCCAGCAGCCAAGGTGCGGGAGTTAGCGCCGAGCAGTACTTC. Translation gives CASSQGAGVSAEQYF.

There are a few counts of this clonotype. The rearrangement joins TRBV29-1 to TRBJ1-4, with D perhaps matching TRBD1 (5 bases). In germline, CDR1 is SQVTM, CDR2 ANQGSEA. Trimming stripped 8 bases from V and 0 bases from J, with 13 bases between. The CDR3 runs to 14 residues. This CDR3 is CSFRGVATNEKLFF. CDR3 nucleotides: TGCAGCTTCCGGGGGGTTGCAACTAATGAAAAACTGTTTTTT.

This chain joins TRBV18 and TRBJ2-3, with D possibly being TRBD2 (6 bases). CDR1 and CDR2 (germline): KGHSH, LQKENI. CDR3 length: 15 amino acids. V lost 1 base to trimming and J lost 3 bases, with 11 bases between them. The DNA of the CDR3 is TGTGCCAGCTCACCACTTGGCGGGACGACAGATACGCAGTATTTT. Translated, it gives CASSPLGGTTDTQYF.

This clonotype turned up a few times. The chain carries TRBV30 and TRBJ2-1, with 9 nucleotides matching TRBD2. The germline CDR1 and CDR2 sequences are GTSNPN and SVGIG (reference sequence). Unmatched junction bases numbered 11, after V lost 5 bases and J lost 3 bases. This CDR3 is built from 16 residues. Written as DNA, the CDR3 is TGTGCCTGGGCACCGGATGTAGCGGGGGTCTACAATGAGCAGTTCTTC. Translated, it gives CAWAPDVAGVYNEQFF. Drawing the rest from reference TRBV30 and TRBJ2-1, the complete variable domain is SQTIHQWPATLVQPVGSPLSLECTVEGTSNPNLYWYRQAAGRGLQLLFYSVGIGQISSEVPQNLSASRPQDRQFILSSKKLLLSDSGFYLCAWAPDVAGVYNEQFFGPGTRLTVL.

This clonotype was seen ten or more times. The chain uses TRBV10-3 and TRBJ1-5; D might be TRBD1 (6 bases). CDR1 is ENHRY, CDR2 SYGVKD, per germline. V lost 8 bases and J 3 bases, leaving 8 bases between the germline ends. This CDR3 spans 12 amino acids. The CDR3 protein is CAIGGANQPQHF. For the CDR3, the DNA is TGTGCCATCGGGGGGGCCAATCAGCCCCAGCATTTT.

This clonotype has a handful of counts. This rearrangement joins TRBV7-2 to TRBJ2-5; 10 bases fit TRBD2. The CDR3 spans 16 residues. Looked up from germline, CDR1 is SGHTA and CDR2 is FQGNSA. V was pared by 1 base and J by 5 bases, with 7 bases of the junction left unmatched. The CDR3 protein is CASSLGPAGGVETQYF. The CDR3 nucleotides read TGTGCCAGCAGCTTAGGGCCAGCGGGAGGGGTTGAGACCCAGTACTTC.

The chain carries TRBV11-2 and TRBJ2-1; TRBD1 matches at 12 bases. The CDR3 consists of 18 residues. V lost 7 bases and J lost 1; bases outside the gene matches: 11. The germline V gene encodes CDR1 SGHAT and CDR2 FQNNGV. CDR3 sequence reads: CASTFTGTGGFSYNEQFF. In DNA form, the CDR3 reads TGTGCCAGCACCTTTACCGGGACAGGGGGCTTTTCCTACAATGAGCAGTTCTTC.

The chain combines TRBV20-1 with TRBJ1-3; D unresolved. Germline loops: CDR1 DFQATT, CDR2 SNEGSKA (reference sequence). V was pared by 0 bases and J by 1 base, with 16 bases between. The CDR3 sequence is 17 residues long. The CDR3 nucleotides are TGCAGTGCTAGAGACAGAGTAGGGATTTTATCTGGAAACACCATATATTTT. Translated: CSARDRVGILSGNTIYF.

The rearrangement uses TRBV27 and TRBJ2-7, with 10 bases identical to TRBD1. CDR3 size: 14 residues. V lost 6 bases and J lost 7; bases outside the gene matches: 9. Germline V CDR1 and CDR2: MNHEY, SMNVEV (reference sequence). CDR3 coding DNA: TGTGCCAGCAGCGACGGGACAGGGGCGTATGAGCAGTACTTC. Translating it yields CASSDGTGAYEQYF.

This sequence joins TRBV7-2 and TRBJ1-5; D perhaps matches TRBD1 (5 bases). The germline V and J ends were trimmed by 5 bases and 3 bases, with 35 bases remaining between them. Germline CDR1 reads SGHTA; CDR2 reads FQGNSA. This CDR3 spans 22 amino acids. The CDR3 bases are TGTGCCAGCAGCACCCCGGGAAGGGGTAAATCCGGAGGCCTCGCCCACAATCAGCCCCAGCATTTT. Protein sequence: CASSTPGRGKSGGLAHNQPQHF.

The chain is built from TRBV4-3 and TRBJ2-7; the match to TRBD1 covers 9 bases. Germline CDR1 and CDR2: LGHNA and YSLEER. J was trimmed by 2 bases and V by 0 bases; bases with no gene match: 11. The CDR3 runs to 18 residues. Here the CDR3 reads CASSQDRSSGTGTYEQYF. The CDR3 coding sequence is TGCGCCAGCAGCCAAGATCGGTCGTCCGGGACAGGGACCTACGAGCAGTACTTC.

The chain is built from TRBV12-3 or TRBV12-4 and TRBJ2-5, with D tentatively TRBD1 (5 bases). Trimming removed 4 bases at V and 0 bases at J, with 9 bases between. CDR3 size: 14 residues. CDR3 nucleotides: TGTGCCAGCAGTTCGCAGGGTTACCAAGAGACCCAGTACTTC. It yields the protein CASSSQGYQETQYF.

The chain is built from TRBV4-3 and TRBJ2-7; D not certain. The CDR3 runs to 14 residues. The V and J ends lost 1 base and 1 base respectively, with 8 bases between them. Germline V CDR1 and CDR2: LGHNA, YSLEER. The chain's CDR3 is CASSQGAGSYEQYF. The CDR3, as DNA: TGCGCCAGCAGCCAAGGAGCAGGATCCTACGAGCAGTACTTC.

The chain couples TRBV7-9 to TRBJ2-1; 10 bases map to TRBD2. The length of the CDR3 is 15 residues. V shed 5 bases, J shed 12 bases, and the junction held 13 bases outside the gene matches. In germline, CDR1 is SEHNR, CDR2 FQNEAQ (reference sequence). This chain's CDR3 is CASSPKPQREGRQFF. The CDR3 DNA reads TGTGCCAGCAGCCCCAAACCCCAGCGGGAGGGGAGGCAGTTCTTC.

This clonotype has a handful of counts. The gene calls are TRBV10-3 and TRBJ1-5, with 12 bases that match TRBD1. The CDR3 is made up of 16 amino acids. V lost 10 bases and J lost 6; bases outside the gene matches: 13. The germline CDR1 and CDR2 sequences are ENHRY and SYGVKD. Here the CDR3 reads CATSSRDRGRLQPQHF. The CDR3 DNA is TGTGCCACTAGTAGTAGGGACAGGGGGCGCCTTCAGCCCCAGCATTTT.

This clonotype has more than one count but fewer than ten. The CDR3 sequence: CASSLVAGQPQHF. The CDR3 DNA is TGTGCCAGCAGCTTAGTGGCAGGGCAGCCCCAGCATTTT. The gene calls are TRBV7-2 and TRBJ1-5, with a possible D match to TRBD1 (5 bases). The CDR3 loop spans 13 amino acids. V was shortened by 1 base and J by 7 bases, with 8 bases between the two germline ends. The germline V gene has CDR1 SGHTA and CDR2 FQGNSA.

The genes are TRBV25-1 and TRBJ1-4; TRBD1 aligns across 9 bases. CDR3 length equals 15 residues. V was clipped by 6 bases and J by 5 bases; unmatched bases: 7. Germline V gene sequence: CDR1 MGHDK, CDR2 SYGVNS. In DNA, the CDR3 is TGTGCCAGCAGCGACAGGACAGGGGTGAATGAAAAACTGTTTTTT. This codes for CASSDRTGVNEKLFF.

The chain uses TRBV6-5 and TRBJ1-2, with TRBD1 matching over 7 bases. From germline, CDR1 is MNHEY and CDR2 SVGAGI. CDR3 length equals 15 residues. Germline trimming cut 2 bases from V and 6 bases from J; bases unmatched to any gene: 9. CDR3 sequence reads: CASSYPTTGVDGYTF. DNA of the CDR3: TGTGCCAGCAGTTACCCAACTACAGGGGTCGATGGCTACACCTTC.

This clonotype occurred a few times. V usage is TRBV5-6 and J usage is TRBJ1-1; TRBD1 is a possible D gene (6 bases). Germline CDR1 SGHDT, CDR2 YYEEEE. With 3 bases removed from V and 5 bases from J, the gap between germline ends came to 17 bases. This CDR3 contains 15 residues. The CDR3 DNA sequence: TGTGCCAGCAGCTCGGCTACGACAGGATGGACTGAAGCTTTCTTT. Encoded protein: CASSSATTGWTEAFF.

The chain couples TRBV7-2 to TRBJ2-7, with D maybe TRBD1 (5 bases). Germline CDR1 is SGHTA and CDR2 is FQGNSA. The CDR3 is made up of 15 amino acids. Trimming removed 6 bases at V and 2 bases at J, with 17 bases between. CDR3 nucleotides: TGTGCCAGCAGAGCAGGGCGCGGAGCAGCCTACGAGCAGTACTTC. This gives the protein CASRAGRGAAYEQYF.

V usage is TRBV6-5 and J usage is TRBJ2-7; D possibly corresponds to TRBD1 (5 bases). CDR1 is MNHEY and CDR2 is SVGAGI in the germline V gene. V was shortened by 2 bases and J by 4 bases, with 18 bases between the two germline ends. This CDR3 is built from 16 residues. The CDR3 sequence is CASSYAGPGISYEQYF. The CDR3 DNA follows: TGTGCCAGCAGTTACGCCGGGCCAGGGATCTCTTACGAGCAGTACTTC.

The V and J genes are TRBV12-3 or TRBV12-4 and TRBJ2-2; TRBD2 is a possible D gene (6 bases). V was cut by 3 bases and J by 4 bases, with 18 bases left in between. The CDR3 spans 17 residues. The CDR3 DNA follows: TGTGCCAGCAGTTTTATCCGGGCGGGGTCGCTCACCGGGGAGCTGTTTTTT. Translation: CASSFIRAGSLTGELFF.